One and the same sample provided the 4 T cell receptor beta chains below, sequenced in a study of blood T cell repertoires in COVID-19. Measured with immunoSEQ multiplex PCR; TCRdb has only the in-frame clones, and not every one. The data contain approximately 230,000 clones, 70% to 90% of them seen just once; the ten biggest clones take up around 1.5%. Sequenced input: peripheral blood. Receptors were obtained from a man older than 75 with acute or convalescent COVID-19.

V gene TRBV6-6 combines with J gene TRBJ1-1, with TRBD1 matching over 9 bases. V lost 0 bases and J lost 4; bases outside the gene matches: 3. CDR1 and CDR2 from the germline V gene are MNHNY and SVGAGI (reference sequence). This CDR3 is built from 15 residues. CDR3 residues: CASSYSGQGGTEAFF. CDR3 bases: TGTGCCAGCAGTTACTCGGGACAGGGTGGCACTGAAGCTTTCTTT.

The J gene is TRBJ2-7, the V gene TRBV6-2 or TRBV6-3, with D possibly TRBD1 on 6 matching bases. This CDR3 comprises 13 residues. Germline V gives CDR1 MNHEY, CDR2 SVGEGT. The germline V and J ends were trimmed by 3 bases and 7 bases, with 13 bases remaining between them. The chain's CDR3 is CASSYNRVGEQYF. CDR3 sequence (DNA): TGTGCCAGCAGTTATAACAGGGTGGGGGAGCAGTACTTC.

This chain joins TRBV9 and TRBJ1-1, with a tentative D call TRBD1 (6 bases). V was shortened by 4 bases and J by 0 bases, with 13 bases between the two germline ends. The CDR3 has 15 residues. Germline loops: CDR1 SGDLS, CDR2 YYNGEE. CDR3 protein: CASSPRTELNTEAFF. The CDR3 coding sequence is TGTGCCAGCAGCCCGCGGACAGAACTGAACACTGAAGCTTTCTTT.

The chain recombines TRBV6-2 or TRBV6-3 with TRBJ2-6; D call uncertain. V lost 5 bases, J lost 6 bases, and 17 bases lay in between. This CDR3 is built from 16 residues. Germline CDR1 and CDR2: MNHEY and SVGEGT. CDR3 residues: CASSDNLAVVANVLTF. The CDR3 DNA reads as TGTGCCAGCAGTGATAATTTAGCCGTTGTGGCCAACGTCCTGACTTTC.